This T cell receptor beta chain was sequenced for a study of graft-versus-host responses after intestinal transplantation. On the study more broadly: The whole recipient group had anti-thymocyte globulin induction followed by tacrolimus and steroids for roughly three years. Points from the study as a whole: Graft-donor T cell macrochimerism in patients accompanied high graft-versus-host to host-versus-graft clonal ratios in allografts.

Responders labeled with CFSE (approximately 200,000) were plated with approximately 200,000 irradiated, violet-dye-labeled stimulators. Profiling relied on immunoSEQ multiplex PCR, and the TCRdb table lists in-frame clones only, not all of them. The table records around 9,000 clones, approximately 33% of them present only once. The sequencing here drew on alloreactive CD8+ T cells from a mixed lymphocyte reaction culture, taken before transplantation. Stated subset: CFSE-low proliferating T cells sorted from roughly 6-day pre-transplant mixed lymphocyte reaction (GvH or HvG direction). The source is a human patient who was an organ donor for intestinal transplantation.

CDR3: CASSPTSGTDTQYF. The DNA for the CDR3 is TGTGCCAGCAGTCCGACTAGCGGGACAGATACGCAGTATTTT. The V and J genes are TRBV6-4 and TRBJ2-3; 10 bases are shared with TRBD2. Trimming removed 5 bases from V and 3 bases from J; junction bases left unmatched: 2. The CDR3 runs 14 residues. Germline CDR1 MRHNA, CDR2 SNTAGT.